This T cell receptor beta chain was found in a study of Ad26.COV2.S vaccination and SARS-CoV-2 variants. Study at large: Once or twice, 56 days apart, Ad26.COV2.S was delivered intramuscularly. The study's findings and limits: Individuals receiving vaccine had higher spike-specific TCR breadth than placebo recipients did. Assessments of TCR breadth and depth may have underestimated the total T cell responses.

The protocol was immunoSEQ multiplex PCR, while the TCRdb copy is restricted to in-frame clones and leaves out a portion. The sample has about 350,000 clones; around 89% are singletons. As regards this clone: Its antigen is unidentified.

Treatment denoted: roughly 18 received Ad26.COV2.S at low or high dose, single or two shots; about 5 received placebo; per-sample allocation not given. On day 63 after the first injection, vaccine and placebo recipients gave samples. Germline V gives CDR1 LGHNA, CDR2 YSLEER. Trimming pared 1 base from V and 6 bases from J, leaving 18 bases between. This CDR3 region has 16 residues. The chain couples TRBV4-3 to TRBJ1-2; D gene uncertain. Here the sequenced sample was peripheral blood, taken in a trial of Ad26.COV2.S vaccine versus placebo. This TCR came from a person aged 18-60 years who received the Ad26.COV2.S COVID-19 vaccine or a placebo. In DNA form, the CDR3 reads TGCGCCAGCAGCCAAGTGATGAGTGTTTCTTACGATGGCTACACCTTC. It codes for CASSQVMSVSYDGYTF.